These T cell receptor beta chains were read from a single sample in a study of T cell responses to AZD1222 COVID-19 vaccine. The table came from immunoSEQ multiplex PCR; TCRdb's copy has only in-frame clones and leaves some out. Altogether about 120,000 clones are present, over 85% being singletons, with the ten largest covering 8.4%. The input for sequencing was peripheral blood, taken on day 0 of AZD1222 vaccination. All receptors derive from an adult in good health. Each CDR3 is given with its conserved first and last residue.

CDR3 protein: CASSFDRPPNSPLHF; V gene: TRBV5-1; J gene: TRBJ1-6
CDR3 protein: CASSQGQELGPLHF; V gene: TRBV4-1; J gene: TRBJ1-6
CDR3 protein: CASSPGWREVSDTQYF; V gene: TRBV5-6; J gene: TRBJ2-3
CDR3 protein: CASSSRGQGAAEAFF; V gene: TRBV5-1; J gene: TRBJ1-1
CDR3 protein: CASSFDRLSYNEQFF; V gene: TRBV28; J gene: TRBJ2-1
CDR3 protein: CASSTAAGTDSPLHF; V gene: TRBV7-8; J gene: TRBJ1-6
CDR3 protein: CASSFGAGGTGNTIYF; V gene: TRBV7-9; J gene: TRBJ1-3
CDR3 protein: CSVGGGDVGAEAFF; V gene: TRBV29-1; J gene: TRBJ1-1
CDR3 protein: CASSLTERSSGSNEQFF; V gene: TRBV4-2; J gene: TRBJ2-1
CDR3 protein: CAWSRPSSEKLFF; V gene: TRBV30; J gene: TRBJ1-4
CDR3 protein: CASSVGQGVRYEQYF; V gene: TRBV9; J gene: TRBJ2-7
CDR3 protein: CASSRPLAGRDEQFF; V gene: TRBV7-3; J gene: TRBJ2-1
CDR3 protein: CASSTGTSGVQETQYF; V gene: TRBV19; J gene: TRBJ2-5
CDR3 protein: CASSPSGRGSTDTQYF; V gene: TRBV5-4; J gene: TRBJ2-3
CDR3 protein: CASSLTPHGTEAFF; V gene: TRBV5-8; J gene: TRBJ1-1
CDR3 protein: CASSPGGSGAGELFF; V gene: TRBV11-2; J gene: TRBJ2-2
CDR3 protein: CASSLRLNTEAFF; V gene: TRBV11-2; J gene: TRBJ1-1
CDR3 protein: CSASLSGRGHQPQHF; V gene: TRBV20-1; J gene: TRBJ1-5
CDR3 protein: CASSTAGGADTQYF; V gene: TRBV28; J gene: TRBJ2-3
CDR3 protein: CASSMYSGQETQYF; V gene: TRBV19; J gene: TRBJ2-5
CDR3 protein: CASSDSGGLGNGYTF; V gene: TRBV6-4; J gene: TRBJ1-2
CDR3 protein: CASATGGLGYTF; V gene: TRBV5-6; J gene: TRBJ1-2
CDR3 protein: CASSLQLGDQPQHF; V gene: TRBV7-6; J gene: TRBJ1-5
CDR3 protein: CASWGRLVGRSFQFF; V gene: TRBV27; J gene: TRBJ2-1
CDR3 protein: CSVEGGGQRAYEQYF; V gene: TRBV29-1; J gene: TRBJ2-7
CDR3 protein: CASSPLGGGLTNEKLFF; V gene: TRBV5-1; J gene: TRBJ1-4
CDR3 protein: CASSWTEPSYEQYF; V gene: TRBV11-1; J gene: TRBJ2-7
CDR3 protein: CATSASLTGVNEQFF; V gene: TRBV24-1; J gene: TRBJ2-1
CDR3 protein: CASRPGQAAGEKLFF; V gene: TRBV2; J gene: TRBJ1-4
CDR3 protein: CAWSVGGSEETQYF; V gene: TRBV30; J gene: TRBJ2-5
CDR3 protein: CASSSQYEQYF; V gene: TRBV28; J gene: TRBJ2-7
CDR3 protein: CASSLTQGGSGSRRETQYF; V gene: TRBV4-1; J gene: TRBJ2-5
CDR3 protein: CAWTHAGASINQPQHF; V gene: TRBV30; J gene: TRBJ1-5
CDR3 protein: CASYIRGVSYNEQFF; V gene: TRBV5-1; J gene: TRBJ2-1
CDR3 protein: CASSQEGAANYGYTF; V gene: TRBV3-1/TRBV3-2; J gene: TRBJ1-2
CDR3 protein: CASSLAYGRGGYTF; V gene: TRBV7-9; J gene: TRBJ1-2
CDR3 protein: CASSPTGASEAFF; V gene: TRBV9; J gene: TRBJ1-1
CDR3 protein: CASKKRDRPGYTF; V gene: TRBV2; J gene: TRBJ1-2
CDR3 protein: CASRTEITGYNEQFF; V gene: TRBV5-1; J gene: TRBJ2-1
CDR3 protein: CASSLKGVGNTIYF; V gene: TRBV27; J gene: TRBJ1-3
CDR3 protein: CATAGSAYDTQYF; V gene: TRBV19; J gene: TRBJ2-3